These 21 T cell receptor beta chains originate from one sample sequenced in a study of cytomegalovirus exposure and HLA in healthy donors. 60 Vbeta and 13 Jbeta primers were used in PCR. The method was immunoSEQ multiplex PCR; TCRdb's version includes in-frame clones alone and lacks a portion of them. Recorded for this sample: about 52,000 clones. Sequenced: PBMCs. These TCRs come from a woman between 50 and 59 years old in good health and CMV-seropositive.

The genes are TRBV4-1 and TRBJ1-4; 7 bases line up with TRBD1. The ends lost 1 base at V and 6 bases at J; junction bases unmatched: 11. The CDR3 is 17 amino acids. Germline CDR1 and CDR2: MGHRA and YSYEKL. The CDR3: CASSQAIQGVSDEKLFF. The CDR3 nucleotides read TGCGCCAGCAGCCAAGCAATTCAGGGGGTTTCGGATGAAAAACTGTTTTTT.

The CDR3 here is CASSVAPIENTEAFF. Written as DNA, the CDR3 is TGTGCCAGCAGCGTAGCTCCGATAGAGAACACTGAAGCTTTCTTT. V and J are TRBV9 and TRBJ1-1, with unresolved D. In germline, CDR1 is SGDLS, CDR2 YYNGEE. Trimming removed 0 bases at V and 1 base at J, with 10 bases between. The CDR3 is made up of 15 amino acids.

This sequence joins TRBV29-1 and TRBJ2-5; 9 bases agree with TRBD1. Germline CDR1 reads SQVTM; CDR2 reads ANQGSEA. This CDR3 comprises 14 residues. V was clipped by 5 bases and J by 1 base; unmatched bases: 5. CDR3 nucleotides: TGCAGCGTTTCCGGGACAGGGTTCCAAGAGACCCAGTACTTC. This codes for CSVSGTGFQETQYF.

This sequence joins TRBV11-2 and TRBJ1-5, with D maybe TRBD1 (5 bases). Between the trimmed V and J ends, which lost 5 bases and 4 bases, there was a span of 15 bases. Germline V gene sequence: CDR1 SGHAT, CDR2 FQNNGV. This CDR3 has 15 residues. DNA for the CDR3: TGTGCCAGCAGCGCAGATGGACATTTGAATCAGCCCCAGCATTTT. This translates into CASSADGHLNQPQHF.

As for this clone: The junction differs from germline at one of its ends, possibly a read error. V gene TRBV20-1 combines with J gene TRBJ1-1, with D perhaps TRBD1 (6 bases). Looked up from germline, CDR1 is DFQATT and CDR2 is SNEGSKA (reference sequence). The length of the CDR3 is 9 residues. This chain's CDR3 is CSASWGPLF. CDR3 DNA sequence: TGCAGTGCCTCATGGGGGCCACTCTTT.

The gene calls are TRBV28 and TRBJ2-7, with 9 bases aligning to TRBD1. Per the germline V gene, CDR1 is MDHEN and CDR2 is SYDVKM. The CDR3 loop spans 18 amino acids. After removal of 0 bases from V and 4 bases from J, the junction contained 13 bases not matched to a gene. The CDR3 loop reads CASSLWGTGKGLGYEQYF. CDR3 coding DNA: TGTGCCAGCAGTTTATGGGGGACAGGGAAAGGGCTAGGGTACGAGCAGTACTTC.

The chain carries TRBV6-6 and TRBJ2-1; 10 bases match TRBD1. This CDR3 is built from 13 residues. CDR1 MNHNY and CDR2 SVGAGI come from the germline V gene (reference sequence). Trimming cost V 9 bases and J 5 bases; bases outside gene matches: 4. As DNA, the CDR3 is TGTGCCAGTTCGGGACAGGGGCACAATGAGCAGTTCTTC. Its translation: CASSGQGHNEQFF.

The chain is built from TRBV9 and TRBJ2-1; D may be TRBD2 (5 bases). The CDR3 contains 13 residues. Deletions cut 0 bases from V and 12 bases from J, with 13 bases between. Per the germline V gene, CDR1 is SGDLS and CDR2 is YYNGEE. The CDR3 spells CASSVDVASGQFF. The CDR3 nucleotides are TGTGCCAGCAGCGTAGATGTGGCAAGCGGGCAGTTCTTC.

CDR3 coding DNA: TGCAGCGTTGTAGGTAGCGGGAGAGAGACCCAGTACTTC. Residues: CSVVGSGRETQYF. The chain has TRBV29-1 and TRBJ2-5, with TRBD2 matching over 9 bases. This CDR3 has 13 amino acids. Germline-derived CDR1 and CDR2 are SQVTM and ANQGSEA. J gave up 4 bases and V 4 bases, and 4 bases lay outside the gene matches.

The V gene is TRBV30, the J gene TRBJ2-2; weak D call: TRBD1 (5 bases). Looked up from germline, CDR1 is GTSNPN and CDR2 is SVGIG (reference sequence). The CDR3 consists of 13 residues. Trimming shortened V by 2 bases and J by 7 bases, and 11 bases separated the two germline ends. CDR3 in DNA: TGTGCCTGGAGTCCACACAGGAACGGGGAGCTGTTTTTT. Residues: CAWSPHRNGELFF.

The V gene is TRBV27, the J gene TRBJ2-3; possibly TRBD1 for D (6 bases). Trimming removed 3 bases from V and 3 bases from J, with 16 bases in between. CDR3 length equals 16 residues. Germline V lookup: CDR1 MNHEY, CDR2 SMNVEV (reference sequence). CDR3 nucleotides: TGTGCCAGCAGTTTGAGGGGGAGTTCTTGGACAGATACGCAGTATTTT. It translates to CASSLRGSSWTDTQYF.

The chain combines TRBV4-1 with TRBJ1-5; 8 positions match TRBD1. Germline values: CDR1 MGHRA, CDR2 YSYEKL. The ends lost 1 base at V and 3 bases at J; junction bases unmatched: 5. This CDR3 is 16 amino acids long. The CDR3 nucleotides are TGCGCCAGCAGCCAAGCCGGGACAGGTACCAATCAGCCCCAGCATTTT. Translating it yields CASSQAGTGTNQPQHF.

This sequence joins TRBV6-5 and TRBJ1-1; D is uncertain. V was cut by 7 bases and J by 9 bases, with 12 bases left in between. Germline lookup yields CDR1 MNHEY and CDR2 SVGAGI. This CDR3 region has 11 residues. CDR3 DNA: TGTGCCAGCACCGCGGGGTACCAAGCTTTCTTT. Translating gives CASTAGYQAFF.

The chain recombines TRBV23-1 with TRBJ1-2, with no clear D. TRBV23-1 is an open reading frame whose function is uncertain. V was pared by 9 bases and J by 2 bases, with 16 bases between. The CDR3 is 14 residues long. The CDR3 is CASTNTDLNYGYTF. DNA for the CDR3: TGCGCCAGTACGAACACGGACTTAAACTATGGCTACACCTTC.

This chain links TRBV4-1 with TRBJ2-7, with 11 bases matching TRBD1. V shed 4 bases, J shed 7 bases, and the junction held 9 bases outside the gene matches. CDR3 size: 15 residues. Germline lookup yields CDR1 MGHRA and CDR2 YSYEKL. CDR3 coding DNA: TGCGCCAGCAGCCGGGGACAGGGGGGAGTTGGTGAGCAGTACTTC. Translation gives CASSRGQGGVGEQYF.

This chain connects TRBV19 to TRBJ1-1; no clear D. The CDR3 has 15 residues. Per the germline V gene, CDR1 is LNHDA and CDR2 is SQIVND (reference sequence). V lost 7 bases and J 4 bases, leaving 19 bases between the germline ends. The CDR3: CASTPSRGTGTEAFF. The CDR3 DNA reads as TGTGCCAGTACCCCCAGTCGGGGTACGGGCACTGAAGCTTTCTTT.

The CDR3 nucleotides read TGTGCCAGCAGCGGAGGGACTAGCGGGAGGAACTACGAGCAGTACTTC. This encodes CASSGGTSGRNYEQYF. V gene TRBV5-6 combines with J gene TRBJ2-7; 15 positions agree with TRBD2. The J segment lost 3 bases and the V segment lost 4 bases, leaving 5 bases of the junction unmatched. This CDR3 region has 16 residues. The germline CDR1 and CDR2 sequences are SGHDT and YYEEEE.

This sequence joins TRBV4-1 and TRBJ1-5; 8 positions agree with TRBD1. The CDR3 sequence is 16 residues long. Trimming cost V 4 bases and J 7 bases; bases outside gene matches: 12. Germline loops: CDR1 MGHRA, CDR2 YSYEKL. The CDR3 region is CASSRTILRGPQPQHF. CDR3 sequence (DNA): TGCGCCAGCAGCCGAACAATACTCAGGGGGCCCCAGCCCCAGCATTTT.

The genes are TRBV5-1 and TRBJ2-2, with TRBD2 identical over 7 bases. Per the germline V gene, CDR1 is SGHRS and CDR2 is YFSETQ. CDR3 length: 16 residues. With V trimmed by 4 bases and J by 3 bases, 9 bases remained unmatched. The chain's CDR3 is CASSAYGLEDTGELFF. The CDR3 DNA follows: TGCGCCAGCAGCGCGTACGGACTAGAAGACACCGGGGAGCTGTTTTTT. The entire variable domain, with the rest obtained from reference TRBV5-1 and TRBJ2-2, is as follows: KAGVTQTPRYLIKTRGQQVTLSCSPISGHRSVSWYQQTPGQGLQFLFEYFSETQRNKGNFPGRFSGRQFSNSRSEMNVSTLELGDSALYLCASSAYGLEDTGELFFGEGSRLTVL.

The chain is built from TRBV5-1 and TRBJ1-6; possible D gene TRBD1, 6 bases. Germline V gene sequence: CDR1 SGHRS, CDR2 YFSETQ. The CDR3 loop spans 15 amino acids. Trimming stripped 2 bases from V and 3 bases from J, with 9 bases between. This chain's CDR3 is CASSFGQSYNSPLHF. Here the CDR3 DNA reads TGCGCCAGCAGCTTTGGACAGAGCTATAATTCACCCCTCCACTTT.

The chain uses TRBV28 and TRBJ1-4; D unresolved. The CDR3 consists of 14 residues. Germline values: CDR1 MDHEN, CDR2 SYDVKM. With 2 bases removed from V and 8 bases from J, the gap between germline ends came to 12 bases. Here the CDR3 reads CASSLSGSEEKLFF. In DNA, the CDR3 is TGTGCCAGCAGTTTAAGCGGCTCCGAGGAAAAACTGTTTTTT.